Included here is one T cell receptor beta chain sequence, with context. The V and J ends lost 6 bases and 2 bases, in that order; junction bases with no gene match: 13. From germline, CDR1 is MNHEY and CDR2 SMNVEV (reference sequence). The CDR3 is 18 residues long. Methods used by the authors: Researchers report that nucleated cell counts were estimated from reference gene primer amplification. Sequencing used immunoSEQ multiplex PCR; TCRdb keeps in-frame clones, though not all of them. V and J calls and clone size are given by that table; D and trimming were obtained from the DNA. The top ten clones hold over 7.5% of a sample with around 47,000 clones, 88% of them seen once. The sample belongs to a study of blood T cell repertoires in COVID-19.

V gene TRBV27 combines with J gene TRBJ2-1; 10 bases map to TRBD2. This TCR was sampled from a man between 50 and 59 years old with active COVID-19. The source material was peripheral blood. The DNA for the CDR3 is TGTGCCAGCAGGCGACTAAGCGGGGGGGCTTCGCCCTACAATGAGCAGTTCTTC. It translates to CASRRLSGGASPYNEQFF.